Listed below are T cell receptor beta chains from one sample, sequenced in a study of OX40 agonist ivuxolimab in advanced cancers. Clones were read by immunoSEQ multiplex PCR, and TCRdb kept only the in-frame ones, dropping some. This sample yields around 61,000 clones, of which about 92% are seen a single time; around 25% belongs to the top ten. The specimen was CD4+ or CD8+ T cells sorted from blood, collected in a trial of the OX40 agonist ivuxolimab. The receptor set was obtained from an adult with an advanced solid tumor such as melanoma, head and neck, liver or kidney cancer. The CDR3 runs from the conserved cysteine through the conserved F or W.

V gene: TRBV30; J gene: TRBJ1-4; CDR3 protein: CAWSVQVELFF
V gene: TRBV27; J gene: TRBJ2-1; CDR3 protein: CASSGTSVHNEQFF
V gene: TRBV29-1; J gene: TRBJ1-1; CDR3 protein: CSVVGGRGRDTEAFF
V gene: TRBV10-2; J gene: TRBJ2-1; CDR3 protein: CASSVVNIYNEQFF
V gene: TRBV7-3; J gene: TRBJ2-3; CDR3 protein: CASSFGDTSTDTQYF
V gene: TRBV6-5; J gene: TRBJ1-5; CDR3 protein: CASGGPVQHF
V gene: TRBV2; J gene: TRBJ2-5; CDR3 protein: CASSTGPNEETQYF
V gene: TRBV5-6; J gene: TRBJ1-1; CDR3 protein: CASSLLDTEAFF
V gene: TRBV6-6; J gene: TRBJ1-1; CDR3 protein: CASSSEDRVAFF
V gene: TRBV11-3; J gene: TRBJ2-2; CDR3 protein: CASSLRFGLDGGGELFF
V gene: TRBV20-1; J gene: TRBJ2-5; CDR3 protein: CSASLETQYF
V gene: TRBV6-5; J gene: TRBJ2-5; CDR3 protein: CASSAFEGETQYF
V gene: TRBV18; J gene: TRBJ2-5; CDR3 protein: CASSPHPGVEETQYF
V gene: TRBV2; J gene: TRBJ2-5; CDR3 protein: CASSEGRQGWETQYF
V gene: TRBV30; J gene: TRBJ1-5; CDR3 protein: CAWSGREGGNQPQHF
V gene: TRBV5-5; J gene: TRBJ1-4; CDR3 protein: CASSREGPRNEKLFF
V gene: TRBV4-2; J gene: TRBJ1-2; CDR3 protein: CASSQPGRANYGYTF
V gene: TRBV6-6; J gene: TRBJ2-3; CDR3 protein: CASSYMGLSTDTQYF
V gene: TRBV2; J gene: TRBJ2-5; CDR3 protein: CASIRQETQYF
V gene: TRBV27; J gene: TRBJ1-1; CDR3 protein: CASSLLGRSGTEAFF
V gene: TRBV4-1; J gene: TRBJ1-5; CDR3 protein: CASSHSIGAEDQPQHF
V gene: TRBV28; J gene: TRBJ1-2; CDR3 protein: CASSLGEGYGYTF
V gene: TRBV6-6; J gene: TRBJ1-5; CDR3 protein: CASTPPSGIFQPQHF
V gene: TRBV4-3; J gene: TRBJ1-4; CDR3 protein: CASSLDRGPREKLFF
V gene: TRBV10-3; J gene: TRBJ2-1; CDR3 protein: CAISESTMGGGIPLTEQFF
V gene: TRBV27; J gene: TRBJ2-7; CDR3 protein: CASSFPGTSGLYF
V gene: TRBV6-5; J gene: TRBJ1-1; CDR3 protein: CASSYVWGTGDTEAFF
V gene: TRBV4-1; J gene: TRBJ2-1; CDR3 protein: CASSQVSTHNEQFF
V gene: TRBV6-6; J gene: TRBJ1-2; CDR3 protein: CASKRQGSNYGYTF
V gene: TRBV19; J gene: TRBJ2-1; CDR3 protein: CASKSLAGTWDEQFF
V gene: TRBV9; J gene: TRBJ2-1; CDR3 protein: CASGSTRVGEQFF
V gene: TRBV11-2; J gene: TRBJ1-6; CDR3 protein: CASSAKTGLNNSPLHF
V gene: TRBV7-9; J gene: TRBJ2-7; CDR3 protein: CASSLGGGLAAEQYF
V gene: TRBV18; J gene: TRBJ2-2; CDR3 protein: CASSRSGLTGELFF
V gene: TRBV28; J gene: TRBJ1-1; CDR3 protein: CASSLDVSTGEGNTEAFF
V gene: TRBV7-3; J gene: TRBJ2-3; CDR3 protein: CASSSSTDTQYF
V gene: TRBV11-3; J gene: TRBJ2-1; CDR3 protein: CASSLGAGYEQFF
V gene: TRBV6-4; J gene: TRBJ1-3; CDR3 protein: CASIAGSGNTIYF
V gene: TRBV6-5; J gene: TRBJ2-7; CDR3 protein: CASSDSYEQYF
V gene: TRBV13; J gene: TRBJ2-1; CDR3 protein: CASTFILEGRINEQFF
V gene: TRBV6-5; J gene: TRBJ1-1; CDR3 protein: CASSTDGYTEAFF
V gene: TRBV4-2; J gene: TRBJ1-5; CDR3 protein: CASSQFLGSNQPQHF
V gene: TRBV16; J gene: TRBJ1-5; CDR3 protein: CASTPNSVNQPQHF
V gene: TRBV18; J gene: TRBJ2-4; CDR3 protein: CASSPGQRRAKNIQYF
V gene: TRBV30; J gene: TRBJ2-3; CDR3 protein: CAWTSDSTDTQYF
V gene: TRBV6-6; J gene: TRBJ2-1; CDR3 protein: CASSYGVLGSYNEQFF
V gene: TRBV23-1; J gene: TRBJ1-6; CDR3 protein: CASSQPGTGLENSYNSPLHF
V gene: TRBV6-5; J gene: TRBJ1-2; CDR3 protein: CASSYQGAADYGYTF
V gene: TRBV4-2; J gene: TRBJ1-1; CDR3 protein: CASSQDWGMNTEAFF
V gene: TRBV28; J gene: TRBJ2-1; CDR3 protein: CASSLVGTNNEQFF
V gene: TRBV30; J gene: TRBJ2-7; CDR3 protein: CAWSVQSGAEQYF
V gene: TRBV27; J gene: TRBJ1-5; CDR3 protein: CASSPLRDNPSNQPQHF
V gene: TRBV14; J gene: TRBJ2-3; CDR3 protein: CASSPRGGLGTDTQYF
V gene: TRBV28; J gene: TRBJ2-1; CDR3 protein: CASSLTVVPDEQFF
V gene: TRBV6-6; J gene: TRBJ1-1; CDR3 protein: CASSYPPGGWTEAFF